Each of the 20 T cell receptor beta chains below was sequenced from the same sample in a study of response to subunit inactivated influenza vaccine. TCRdb itself ran the RT-PCR reads through MiXCR, one entry per CDR3 protein. The data hold about 480,000 distinct CDR3 sequences, with roughly 13% observed a single time. The source was PBMCs from blood, collected about 40 days after vaccination. All receptors derive from a man aged 50-60 years who received an inactivated influenza vaccine.

The gene calls are TRBV6-5 and TRBJ2-5; a possible D gene is TRBD2 (6 bases). Germline CDR1 MNHEY, CDR2 SVGAGI. Trimming took 2 bases from V and 1 from J, leaving 11 bases between them. The CDR3 consists of 15 residues. The chain's CDR3 is CASSYGGNIQETQYF. The CDR3 coding sequence is TGTGCCAGCAGTTACGGGGGGAACATCCAAGAGACCCAGTACTTC.

This chain links TRBV7-9 with TRBJ2-2; D is ambiguous. Trimming left V 3 bases short and J 2 bases short, with 7 bases between. CDR1 and CDR2 (germline): SEHNR, FQNEAQ (reference sequence). This CDR3 region has 14 residues. The CDR3 DNA reads TGTGCCAGCAGCTTCAGGCTAAACACCGGGGAGCTGTTTTTT. It codes for CASSFRLNTGELFF.

The chain employs TRBV20-1 and TRBJ2-1, with 8 bases matching TRBD1. This CDR3 is 15 amino acids long. V trimming: 3 bases; J trimming: 5 bases; junction bases outside the gene matches: 9. Germline V gene sequence: CDR1 DFQATT, CDR2 SNEGSKA (reference sequence). The CDR3 here is CSASDRGPLDNEQFF. The CDR3 DNA is TGCAGTGCTAGCGACAGGGGACCCCTGGACAATGAGCAGTTCTTC.

The V gene is TRBV7-9, the J gene TRBJ2-2; weak D call: TRBD1 (5 bases). The V end was cut by 5 bases, the J end by 0 bases, with 7 bases between. There are 14 residues in the CDR3. Germline V gives CDR1 SEHNR, CDR2 FQNEAQ (reference sequence). CDR3 residues: CASSAGTNTGELFF. Here the CDR3 DNA reads TGTGCCAGCAGCGCAGGGACGAACACCGGGGAGCTGTTTTTT. Together with reference TRBV7-9 and TRBJ2-2, the CDR3 gives the full variable domain: DTGVSQNPRHKITKRGQNVTFRCDPISEHNRLYWYRQTLGQGPEFLTYFQNEAQLEKSRLLSDRFSAERPKGSFSTLEIQRTEQGDSAMYLCASSAGTNTGELFFGEGSRLTVL.

The V gene is TRBV11-2, the J gene TRBJ2-1, with 12 bases aligning to TRBD2. This CDR3 is 19 amino acids long. V lost 4 bases, J lost 2 bases, and 12 bases stayed unmatched. CDR1 is SGHAT and CDR2 is FQNNGV in the germline V gene. CDR3 DNA sequence: TGTGCCAGCAGCTCCTCACTAGCGGGAGGTATCAGGCCCTACAATGAGCAGTTCTTC. Amino acids: CASSSSLAGGIRPYNEQFF.

This clonotype was detected only a few times. The gene calls are TRBV11-2 and TRBJ2-1; D remains unclear. This CDR3 contains 17 residues. CDR1 is SGHAT, CDR2 FQNNGV, per germline. Trimming cost V 1 base and J 2 bases, with 15 bases left between them. In nucleotides, the CDR3 is TGTGCCAGCAGCTTAGCCCAGCGCCTACCCCCCTACAATGAGCAGTTCTTC. Translated: CASSLAQRLPPYNEQFF.

This clonotype has more than one count but fewer than ten. The chain recombines TRBV24-1 with TRBJ2-1; possible D gene TRBD2, 6 bases. V gave up 5 bases and J gave up 3 bases, with 16 bases separating them. CDR3 length: 16 residues. CDR1 and CDR2 (germline): KGHDR, SFDVKD. This CDR3 is CATSVRAGLGYNEQFF. In nucleotides, the CDR3 is TGTGCCACCAGTGTAAGGGCGGGACTGGGCTACAATGAGCAGTTCTTC.

This clonotype was found many times. The chain recombines TRBV4-2 with TRBJ2-5; a possible D gene is TRBD2 (5 bases). Trimming took off 4 bases at V and 1 base at J, with 7 bases between the two ends. Looked up from germline, CDR1 is LGHNA and CDR2 is YNFKEQ. The CDR3 extends over 13 amino acids. DNA of the CDR3: TGTGCCAGCAGCCCGACTATCCAAGAGACCCAGTACTTC. Amino acids: CASSPTIQETQYF.

There are a few counts of this clonotype. The CDR3 DNA sequence: TGTGCCAGCAGCTCTCAGGGGGCAGGGAATTCACCCCTCCACTTT. Protein product: CASSSQGAGNSPLHF. The genes are TRBV7-9 and TRBJ1-6; 8 positions match TRBD1. The CDR3 runs 15 residues. CDR1 is SEHNR and CDR2 is FQNEAQ in the germline V gene (reference sequence). V lost 4 bases and J lost 7; bases outside the gene matches: 6.

This clonotype was counted ten times or more. The J gene is TRBJ2-1, the V gene TRBV7-2; maybe TRBD1 (6 bases). V dropped 3 bases and J dropped 8 bases, with 11 bases sitting between them. Germline CDR1 and CDR2: SGHTA and FQGNSA. This CDR3 has 13 residues. The CDR3 sequence: CASSLSGAHEQFF. For the CDR3, the DNA is TGTGCCAGCAGCTTGTCAGGGGCCCATGAGCAGTTCTTC.

This clonotype has only a few counts. V and J are TRBV20-1 and TRBJ2-5, with 10 bases identical to TRBD2. The CDR3 has 15 residues. V lost 4 bases, J lost 0 bases, and 5 bases stayed unmatched. Germline assignment: CDR1 DFQATT and CDR2 SNEGSKA (reference sequence). The CDR3 coding sequence is TGCAGTGCTAAGGGTAGCGGGAGGTACCAAGAGACCCAGTACTTC. Protein: CSAKGSGRYQETQYF.

This chain joins TRBV7-3 and TRBJ2-3; 8 nucleotides match TRBD2. The V and J ends lost 6 bases and 5 bases, in that order; junction bases with no gene match: 7. The CDR3 length is 14 residues. Germline V gene lookup returns CDR1 SGHTA and CDR2 FQGTGA. The CDR3: CASSYSGSQDTQYF. CDR3 nucleotide sequence: TGTGCCAGCAGTTACAGCGGGAGCCAAGATACGCAGTATTTT.

This clonotype has more than one count but fewer than ten. The chain couples TRBV12-3 or TRBV12-4 to TRBJ2-3; 10 bases fit TRBD1. The length of the CDR3 is 15 residues. V was pared by 6 bases and J by 7 bases, with 10 bases of the junction left unmatched. As DNA, the CDR3 is TGTGCCAGCAGCTCGACGGACAGGGGGGTTTATACGCAGTATTTT. Residues: CASSSTDRGVYTQYF.

The J gene is TRBJ2-1, the V gene TRBV20-1; TRBD2 matches at 10 bases. J was trimmed by 7 bases and V by 3 bases; bases with no gene match: 6. Germline values: CDR1 DFQATT, CDR2 SNEGSKA (reference sequence). CDR3 length: 14 amino acids. CDR3 in DNA: TGCAGTGCTAGTGGGGGTAGCGGGAGGAATGAGCAGTTCTTC. Amino acid sequence: CSASGGSGRNEQFF.

Regarding this clonotype: One end of the junction varies from germline; a read error may be responsible. The chain has TRBV5-1 and TRBJ1-2; 8 nucleotides agree with TRBD1. In germline, CDR1 is SGHRS, CDR2 YFSETQ. The CDR3 runs 17 residues. CDR3: CASCLDQGARALYGYTF. DNA of the CDR3: TGCGCCAGCTGCTTGGATCAGGGGGCTCGGGCCTTATATGGCTACACCTTC.

This clonotype was found once. This chain connects TRBV19 to TRBJ2-5; perhaps TRBD2 as D (5 bases). V was cut by 5 bases and J by 5 bases, with 21 bases left in between. Looked up from germline, CDR1 is LNHDA and CDR2 is SQIVND (reference sequence). This CDR3 contains 16 residues. CDR3 in amino acids: CASSPLERAGLETQYF. Here the CDR3 DNA reads TGTGCCAGTAGTCCCCTTGAGCGCGCGGGTCTGGAGACCCAGTACTTC. The variable domain in full, completed from reference TRBV19 and TRBJ2-5, reads DGGITQSPKYLFRKEGQNVTLSCEQNLNHDAMYWYRQDPGQGLRLIYYSQIVNDFQKGDIAEGYSVSREKKESFPLTVTSAQKNPTAFYLCASSPLERAGLETQYFGPGTRLLVL.

This clonotype was observed a handful of times. The chain has TRBV6-2 or TRBV6-3 and TRBJ1-6; D is ambiguous. Trimming stripped 3 bases from V and 0 bases from J, with 6 bases between. The length of the CDR3 is 15 residues. Germline-derived CDR1 and CDR2 are MNHEY and SVGEGT. The CDR3 sequence is CASSYQGSYNSPLHF. Here the CDR3 DNA reads TGTGCCAGCAGTTATCAAGGCTCCTATAATTCACCCCTCCACTTT.

V is TRBV5-5 and J is TRBJ2-5; D may correspond to TRBD1 or TRBD2 (6 bases each). Germline-derived CDR1 and CDR2 are SGHKS and YYEKEE (reference sequence). V gave up 3 bases and J gave up 5 bases, with 17 bases separating them. CDR3 length: 15 residues. The CDR3 here is CASSSIPGAGETQYF. The DNA for the CDR3 is TGTGCCAGCAGCTCGATTCCGGGGGCGGGCGAGACCCAGTACTTC.

Many counts were recorded for this clonotype. The gene calls are TRBV25-1 and TRBJ2-5; 8 bases map to TRBD2. Germline CDR1 is MGHDK and CDR2 is SYGVNS. This CDR3 has 14 amino acids. V shed 2 bases, J shed 4 bases, and the junction held 3 bases outside the gene matches. Here the CDR3 DNA reads TGTGCCAGCAGTGAACTGCTAGCGGGAGAGACCCAGTACTTC. Translation: CASSELLAGETQYF.

This clonotype was detected a few times. V gene TRBV5-4 combines with J gene TRBJ2-5; D call uncertain. The CDR3 extends over 14 amino acids. The V end lost 4 bases, the J end lost 4 bases, and 14 bases lay between the germline ends. In germline, CDR1 is SGHNT, CDR2 YYREEE (reference sequence). CDR3 bases: TGTGCCAGCAGCCATTCGGCCTCTCGAGAGACCCAGTACTTC. This codes for CASSHSASRETQYF.